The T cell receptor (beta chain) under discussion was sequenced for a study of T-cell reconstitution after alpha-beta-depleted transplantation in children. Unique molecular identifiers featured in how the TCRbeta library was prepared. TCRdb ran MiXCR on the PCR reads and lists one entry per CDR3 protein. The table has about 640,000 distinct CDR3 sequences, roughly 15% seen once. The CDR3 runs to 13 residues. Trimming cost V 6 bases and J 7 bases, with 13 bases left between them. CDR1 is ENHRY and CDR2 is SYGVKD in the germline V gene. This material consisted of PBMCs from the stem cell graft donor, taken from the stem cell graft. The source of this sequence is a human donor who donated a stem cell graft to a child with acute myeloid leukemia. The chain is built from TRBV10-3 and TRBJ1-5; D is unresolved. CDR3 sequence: CAISQAHEQPQHF. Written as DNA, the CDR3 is TGTGCCATCAGCCAAGCCCACGAACAGCCCCAGCATTTT.